Sequencing of this T cell receptor (beta chain) was carried out in a study of T cells after yellow fever vaccination. Trimming took 4 bases from V and 0 from J; bases not matched to a gene: 8. The V gene's germline CDR1 is SGHRS and CDR2 YFSETQ. The CDR3 extends over 17 amino acids. This clonotype has at least ten counts. TCRdb reprocessed the 5' RACE reads via MiXCR and lists one record per CDR3 protein. Of a few hundred thousand distinct CDR3 sequences listed, roughly 3.5% are singletons. This sequence joins TRBV5-1 and TRBJ2-1; 9 nucleotides align to TRBD2. The source material was PBMCs, sampled on the day of the yellow fever booster vaccination. The sequence was collected from a man between 18 and 29 years old who received the YFV17D yellow fever vaccine. The CDR3 sequence is CASSPLERGDSYNEQFF. The CDR3 coding sequence is TGCGCCAGCAGCCCCCTTGAGCGGGGGGACTCCTACAATGAGCAGTTCTTC.